A single T cell receptor beta chain is shown here with its context. Following RNA extraction, reverse transcription yielded cDNA that acted as the sequencing template. Data came from immunoSEQ multiplex PCR; TCRdb stores just in-frame clones and leaves some out. The table lists fewer than 110,000 clones, more than 75% of them singletons. CDR1 and CDR2 from the germline V gene are WNHNN and SYGVQD (reference sequence). Trimming left V 6 bases short and J 1 base short, with 13 bases between. The CDR3 spans 14 residues. This entry belongs to a study of CD8+ T cells in alopecia areata. Treatment indicated: oral pan-JAK inhibitor, 5-10 mg twice daily.

The chain employs TRBV10-1 and TRBJ2-7, with D perhaps matching TRBD1 (6 bases). The source of this sequence is a human donor with alopecia areata. Sample: CD8+ T cells sorted from blood, taken between weeks 30 and 35, from a patient treated with tofacitinib. CDR3: CASSIQGNSYEQYF. The CDR3 nucleotides read TGCGCCAGCAGCATACAGGGAAATTCCTACGAGCAGTACTTC.